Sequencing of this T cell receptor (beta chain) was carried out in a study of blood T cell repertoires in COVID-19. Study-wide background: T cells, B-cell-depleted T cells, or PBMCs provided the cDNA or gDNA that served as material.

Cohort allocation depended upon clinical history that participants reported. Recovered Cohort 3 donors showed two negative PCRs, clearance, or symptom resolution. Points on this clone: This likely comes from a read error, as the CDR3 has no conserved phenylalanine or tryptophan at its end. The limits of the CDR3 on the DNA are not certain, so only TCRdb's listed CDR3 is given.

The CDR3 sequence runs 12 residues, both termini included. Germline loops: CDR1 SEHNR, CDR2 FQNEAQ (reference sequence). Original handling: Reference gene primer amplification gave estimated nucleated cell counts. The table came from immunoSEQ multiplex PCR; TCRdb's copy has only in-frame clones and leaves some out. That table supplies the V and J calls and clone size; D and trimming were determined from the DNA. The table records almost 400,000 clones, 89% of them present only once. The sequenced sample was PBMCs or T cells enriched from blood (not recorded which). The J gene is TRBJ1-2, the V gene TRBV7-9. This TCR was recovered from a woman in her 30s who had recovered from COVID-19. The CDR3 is CASSPPGELLSI.